One sample yielded the 12 T cell receptor beta chains listed below, sequenced in a study of OX40 agonist ivuxolimab in advanced cancers. The table came from immunoSEQ multiplex PCR; TCRdb's copy has only in-frame clones and leaves some out. The data hold 53,000 or so clones, with roughly 92% observed a single time. This material consisted of CD4+ or CD8+ T cells sorted from blood, taken in a trial of the OX40 agonist ivuxolimab. These receptors came from an adult with an advanced solid tumor such as melanoma, head and neck, liver or kidney cancer.

The rearrangement links TRBV27 to TRBJ2-5, with TRBD2 matching over 7 bases. The better agreement between TRBJ2-7 and the DNA end casts doubt on the J call. CDR1 is MNHEY and CDR2 is SMNVEV in the germline V gene (reference sequence). The CDR3 runs 17 residues. The CDR3 sequence is CASSLIRSGDHLYEQYF. The CDR3 DNA reads as TGTGCCAGCAGTTTAATCCGGAGCGGGGATCATCTCTACGAGCAGTACTTC.

The rearrangement uses TRBV27 and TRBJ2-1; 14 bases are a match to TRBD2. With 2 bases clipped from V and 9 bases from J, the junction kept 12 bases outside the gene matches. Germline V gene lookup returns CDR1 MNHEY and CDR2 SMNVEV (reference sequence). This CDR3 spans 18 amino acids. CDR3 in amino acids: CASSLRNLGLAGVSEQFF. CDR3 coding DNA: TGTGCCAGCAGTTTACGCAACCTGGGACTAGCGGGAGTGAGTGAGCAGTTCTTC.

The chain carries TRBV19 and TRBJ1-5; TRBD1 might be the D (5 bases). The CDR3 has 16 amino acids. The V end lost 4 bases, the J end lost 3 bases, and 16 bases lay between the germline ends. The germline V gene has CDR1 LNHDA and CDR2 SQIVND (reference sequence). This chain's CDR3 is CASSTPRRGDNQPQHF. In nucleotides, the CDR3 is TGTGCCAGTAGTACCCCCCGGAGGGGTGACAATCAGCCCCAGCATTTT.

This chain uses TRBV7-9 with TRBJ2-3, with D uncertain. CDR1 is SEHNR and CDR2 is FQNEAQ in the germline V gene (reference sequence). CDR3 length: 12 amino acids. The V end was cut by 5 bases, the J end by 3 bases, with 6 bases between. In nucleotides, the CDR3 is TGTGCCAGCAGCCAAGCTACAGATACGCAGTATTTT. Translated: CASSQATDTQYF. The full variable domain, in which reference TRBV7-9 and TRBJ2-3 provide the parts outside the CDR3, is DTGVSQNPRHKITKRGQNVTFRCDPISEHNRLYWYRQTLGQGPEFLTYFQNEAQLEKSRLLSDRFSAERPKGSFSTLEIQRTEQGDSAMYLCASSQATDTQYFGPGTRLTVL.

CDR3 DNA sequence: TGTGCCAGCAACTTCCGGGACAGGGTTGGCCACGAGCAGTACTTC. Residues: CASNFRDRVGHEQYF. The V and J genes are TRBV5-4 and TRBJ2-7, with 9 bases fitting TRBD1. The CDR3 consists of 15 residues. Trimming cost V 6 bases and J 5 bases; bases outside gene matches: 12. CDR1 is SGHNT and CDR2 is YYREEE in the germline V gene (reference sequence).

Comment on this clone: A read error likely explains this, since a far larger clone differs by one base. V usage is TRBV7-9 and J usage is TRBJ2-7, with a weak D call TRBD1 (6 bases). The CDR3 contains 13 residues. Germline lookup yields CDR1 SEHNR and CDR2 FQNEAQ (reference sequence). Trimming took 3 bases from V and 9 from J, leaving 15 bases between them. Written as DNA, the CDR3 is TGTGCCAGCAGCTTGGGACACCTTCATGGGCAGTACTTC. The encoded protein is CASSLGHLHGQYF.

The chain combines TRBV5-1 with TRBJ2-7; a weak D match, TRBD2 (6 bases). V shed 5 bases and J shed 4 bases, with 13 bases lying between them. The CDR3 covers 13 residues. The germline CDR1 and CDR2 sequences are SGHRS and YFSETQ. The CDR3 loop reads CASRVGDSYEQYF. In DNA form, the CDR3 reads TGCGCCAGCAGGGTAGGGGACTCTTACGAGCAGTACTTC.

The chain has TRBV6-1 and TRBJ1-2, with 10 bases lining up with TRBD1. The germline V gene has CDR1 MNHNS and CDR2 SASEGT. Germline trimming cut 10 bases from V and 4 bases from J; bases unmatched to any gene: 9. This CDR3 has 14 residues. CDR3 amino acids: CAIQTGGHFYGYTF. Written as DNA, the CDR3 is TGTGCCATTCAGACAGGGGGCCACTTCTATGGCTACACCTTC.

The chain combines TRBV27 with TRBJ1-1, with a weak D call TRBD1 (6 bases). The CDR3 is 12 amino acids. With 2 bases removed from V and 11 bases from J, the gap between germline ends came to 12 bases. Per germline, CDR1 MNHEY and CDR2 SMNVEV (reference sequence). CDR3 DNA sequence: TGTGCCAGCAGTTTAATGGGGGGGCAGGCTTTCTTT. It specifies CASSLMGGQAFF.

The rearrangement uses TRBV4-3 and TRBJ2-1; 9 nucleotides agree with TRBD1. The CDR3 has 16 residues. Looked up from germline, CDR1 is LGHNA and CDR2 is YSLEER. Trimming removed 4 bases from V and 0 bases from J; junction bases left unmatched: 4. The CDR3 sequence is CASSPRQGGSYNEQFF. DNA for the CDR3: TGCGCCAGCAGCCCTCGACAGGGGGGCTCCTACAATGAGCAGTTCTTC.

This chain links TRBV7-9 with TRBJ2-1, with D unresolved. The V gene's germline CDR1 is SEHNR and CDR2 FQNEAQ (reference sequence). The CDR3 has 13 amino acids. The V gene lost 1 base and the J gene lost 9 bases, with 10 bases spanning the gap. As DNA, the CDR3 is TGTGCCAGCAGCTTAGAGGTGGGAATTGAGCAGTTCTTC. Protein product: CASSLEVGIEQFF.

The V and J genes are TRBV14 and TRBJ2-1, with TRBD2 identical over 11 bases. CDR3 length: 15 residues. From germline, CDR1 is SGHDN and CDR2 FVKESK. V lost 4 bases, J lost 10 bases, and 9 bases stayed unmatched. CDR3 bases: TGTGCCAGCAGCCCCCATACTAGCGGGAGAAAGGAGCAGTTCTTC. This codes for CASSPHTSGRKEQFF. Full variable domain (missing parts from reference TRBV14 and TRBJ2-1): EAGVTQFPSHSVIEKGQTVTLRCDPISGHDNLYWYRRVMGKEIKFLLHFVKESKQDESGMPNNRFLAERTGGTYSTLKVQPAELEDSGVYFCASSPHTSGRKEQFFGPGTRLTVL.